This T cell receptor (beta chain) came from a study of cytomegalovirus exposure and HLA in healthy donors. 13 Jbeta primers and 60 Vbeta primers were used for the PCR. Produced via immunoSEQ multiplex PCR; TCRdb's table is partial and in-frame only. The sample records around 250,000 clones, 80% to 95% being singletons. Germline assignment: CDR1 SEHNR and CDR2 FQNEAQ (reference sequence). The CDR3 consists of 15 residues. The ends were cut back, 3 bases at V and 9 bases at J, with 15 bases in the middle. This clonotype originated in a girl aged 2 to 10 in good health and CMV-seronegative. Specimen: PBMCs. The V and J genes are TRBV7-9 and TRBJ1-6; no reliable D call. The CDR3: CASSFHDGNASPLHF. The CDR3 DNA follows: TGTGCCAGCAGCTTTCATGACGGGAATGCTTCACCCCTCCACTTT.